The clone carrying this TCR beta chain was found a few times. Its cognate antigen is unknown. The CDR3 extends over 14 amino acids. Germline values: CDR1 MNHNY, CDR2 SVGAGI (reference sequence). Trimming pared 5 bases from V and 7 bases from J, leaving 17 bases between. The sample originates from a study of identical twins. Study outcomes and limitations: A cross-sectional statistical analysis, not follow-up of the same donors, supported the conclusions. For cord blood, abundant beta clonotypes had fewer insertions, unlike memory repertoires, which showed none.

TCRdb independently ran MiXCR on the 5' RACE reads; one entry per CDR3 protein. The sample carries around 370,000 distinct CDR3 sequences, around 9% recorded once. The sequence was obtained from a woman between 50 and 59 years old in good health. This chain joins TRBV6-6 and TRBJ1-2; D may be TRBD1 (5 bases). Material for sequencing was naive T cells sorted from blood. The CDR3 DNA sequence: TGTGCCAGCAGTGAGAGCCCCACAGGAGGTGGCTACACCTTC. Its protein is CASSESPTGGGYTF.